These T cell receptor beta chains were read from a single sample in a study of T-cell memory formation after mild COVID-19. TCRdb fed the 5' RACE reads into MiXCR, producing one record per CDR3 protein. Found here are a few hundred thousand distinct CDR3 sequences, less than 25% of them singletons; the top ten hold under 8.5%. Specimen: PBMCs or a T cell subset sorted from them (not recorded which). The receptors were sampled from an adult woman who had mild COVID-19 (a few samples of this study predate the infection). Cell type and time point are not known. Both conserved end residues are part of each CDR3. The D gene is left open where the match is weak. Rows may omit the clone size; those that give it use once, few, many or a size class.

d_gene	v_gene	j_gene	abundance	CDR3aa	CDR3nt
NA	TRBV6-2/TRBV6-3	TRBJ2-1	NA	CASISSVGRNEQFF	TGTGCCAGCATCTCTTCGGTGGGGAGAAATGAGCAGTTCTTC
TRBD2	TRBV29-1	TRBJ2-7	NA	CSVLGGLAGYEQYF	TGCAGCGTTTTAGGGGGACTAGCCGGATACGAGCAGTACTTC
NA	TRBV7-2	TRBJ1-1	NA	CASKVARMNTEAFF	TGTGCCAGCAAAGTAGCGAGAATGAACACTGAAGCTTTCTTT
NA	TRBV5-1	TRBJ2-5	many	CASSLGGTQETQYF	TGCGCCAGCAGCTTGGGGGGGACGCAAGAGACCCAGTACTTC
TRBD1	TRBV6-2/TRBV6-3	TRBJ1-1	NA	CASSHRGGRRKNTEAFF	TGTGCCAGCAGTCACAGGGGAGGCCGGAGAAAGAACACTGAAGCTTTCTTT
NA	TRBV9	TRBJ2-7	NA	CASSSDTGSYEQYF	TGTGCCAGCAGCTCAGATACAGGGAGCTACGAGCAGTACTTC
NA	TRBV6-1	TRBJ1-1	few	CASSVPAWRVNTEAFF	TGTGCCAGCAGTGTTCCGGCTTGGAGGGTGAACACTGAAGCTTTCTTT
NA	TRBV7-9	TRBJ2-7	many	CASSLAQGYEQYF	TGTGCCAGCAGTTTAGCGCAGGGCTACGAGCAGTACTTC
TRBD1	TRBV4-3	TRBJ2-5	few	CASSPRQGPQETQYF	TGCGCCAGCAGCCCCAGACAGGGCCCCCAAGAGACCCAGTACTTC
NA	TRBV14	TRBJ1-3	NA	CASSQGGHGNTIYF	TGTGCCAGCAGCCAAGGGGGTCACGGAAACACCATATATTTT
NA	TRBV7-9	TRBJ2-7	few	CASSLRQYEQYF	TGTGCCAGCAGCTTGAGACAATACGAGCAGTACTTC
TRBD1	TRBV30	TRBJ1-5	NA	CAWSGQGAPSYQPQHF	TGTGCCTGGAGTGGCCAGGGGGCTCCCTCCTATCAGCCCCAGCATTTT
TRBD1	TRBV15	TRBJ2-3	few	CATSLTGTGVLYTQYF	TGTGCCACCAGCCTCACCGGGACAGGGGTGTTATACACGCAGTATTTT
TRBD2	TRBV20-1	TRBJ2-7	few	CSARARRGVSYEQYF	TGCAGTGCTAGAGCTCGGCGGGGGGTGTCCTACGAGCAGTACTTC
NA	TRBV24-1	TRBJ1-1	NA	CATSDPRGEAFF	TGTGCCACCAGTGATCCAAGGGGTGAAGCTTTCTTT
TRBD1	TRBV7-9	TRBJ2-3	once	CASSSRQGPSTDTQYF	TGTGCCAGCAGCTCTCGACAGGGCCCTAGCACAGATACGCAGTATTTT
TRBD2	TRBV4-1	TRBJ2-7	NA	CASSPGLAGGPTHEQYF	TGCGCCAGCAGCCCCGGACTAGCGGGGGGCCCTACCCACGAGCAGTACTTC
TRBD1	TRBV24-1	TRBJ2-7	few	CATSDEAGQGLYEQYF	TGTGCCACCAGTGATGAGGCGGGACAGGGGCTCTACGAGCAGTACTTC
TRBD1	TRBV11-2	TRBJ2-5	NA	CASSLAPQLSRGLETQYF	TGTGCCAGCAGCTTAGCACCCCAACTAAGCAGGGGGTTGGAGACCCAGTACTTC
NA	TRBV9	TRBJ1-2	few	CASSVDQGYGYTF	TGTGCCAGCAGCGTAGATCAGGGCTATGGCTACACCTTC
TRBD2	TRBV12-3/TRBV12-4	TRBJ2-3	NA	CASSSGGLALSTDTQYF	TGTGCCAGCAGTTCCGGCGGACTAGCGCTTAGCACAGATACGCAGTATTTT
NA	TRBV24-1	TRBJ2-7	NA	CATSDNLSGSIYEQYF	TGTGCCACCAGTGACAATCTCTCGGGCTCTATCTACGAGCAGTACTTC
NA	TRBV7-2	TRBJ2-3	NA	CASRLRNSIDTQYF	TGTGCCAGCAGACTTCGGAATTCTATAGATACGCAGTATTTT
TRBD2	TRBV9	TRBJ2-7	NA	CASSVGLAGGVGYEQYF	TGTGCCAGCAGCGTAGGGCTAGCGGGAGGCGTGGGTTACGAGCAGTACTTC
TRBD1	TRBV6-5	TRBJ1-5	NA	CASSRTGARQPQHF	TGTGCCAGCAGCCGGACAGGGGCCAGGCAGCCCCAGCATTTT
NA	TRBV4-1	TRBJ2-7	few	CASSQGVGVGAQYF	TGCGCCAGCAGCCAAGGGGTCGGGGTAGGGGCGCAGTACTTC